This is a list of T cell receptor beta chains from one sample in a study of blood T cell repertoires in COVID-19. TCRdb keeps only in-frame clones here, not all; method: immunoSEQ multiplex PCR. The sample consists of 150,000 to 200,000 clones, 85% to 90% of them appearing once. Sequenced: peripheral blood. The receptors originated from a man between 35 and 55 years old with active or convalescent COVID-19. The CDR3 runs from the conserved cysteine through the conserved F or W. D genes are given only for firm matches. The size field is filled for only some rows; it gives once, few, many or a size class.

j_call: TRBJ1-3
v_call: TRBV7-2
clone_size: .
d_call: .
cdr3_nt: TGTGCCAGCAGCTCCCGGTCGGCAGGAGGAAACACCATATATTTT
cdr3_aa: CASSSRSAGGNTIYF

j_call: TRBJ2-5
v_call: TRBV7-3
clone_size: .
d_call: .
cdr3_nt: TGTGCCAGCAGCTCGAGTTATTCGGAGACCCAGTACTTC
cdr3_aa: CASSSSYSETQYF

j_call: TRBJ1-5
v_call: TRBV18
clone_size: once
d_call: .
cdr3_nt: TGTGCCAGCTCACCACCGGGGGCCAATCAGCCCCAGCATTTT
cdr3_aa: CASSPPGANQPQHF

j_call: TRBJ1-4
v_call: TRBV27
clone_size: .
d_call: TRBD1
cdr3_nt: TGTGCCAGCAGTCGACAGGGCGGTGAAAAACTGTTTTTT
cdr3_aa: CASSRQGGEKLFF

j_call: TRBJ1-2
v_call: TRBV4-2
clone_size: .
d_call: .
cdr3_nt: TGTGCCAGCAGCCAAGACCGGGACACTAACTATGGCTACACCTTC
cdr3_aa: CASSQDRDTNYGYTF

j_call: TRBJ2-2
v_call: TRBV7-2
clone_size: .
d_call: TRBD2
cdr3_nt: TGTGCCAGCAGCTCCTTAGCGGGGGGGGTCACCGGGGAGCTGTTTTTT
cdr3_aa: CASSSLAGGVTGELFF

j_call: TRBJ1-2
v_call: TRBV28
clone_size: .
d_call: TRBD1
cdr3_nt: TGTGCCAGCAGCGGGACAGCCTATGGCTACACCTTC
cdr3_aa: CASSGTAYGYTF

j_call: TRBJ2-3
v_call: TRBV28
clone_size: .
d_call: .
cdr3_nt: TGTGCCAGCAGTTCCGACTCAAACACAGATACGCAGTATTTT
cdr3_aa: CASSSDSNTDTQYF

j_call: TRBJ1-4
v_call: TRBV18
clone_size: .
d_call: .
cdr3_nt: TGTGCCAGCTCACCAAGGCCCCGGGGAATAAATGAAAAACTGTTTTTT
cdr3_aa: CASSPRPRGINEKLFF

j_call: TRBJ2-5
v_call: TRBV11-3
clone_size: .
d_call: .
cdr3_nt: TGTGCCAGCAGCTTAGATCGGTGGGGGCGCGTGGAGACCCAGTACTTC
cdr3_aa: CASSLDRWGRVETQYF

j_call: TRBJ2-1
v_call: TRBV7-2
clone_size: many
d_call: .
cdr3_nt: TGTGCCAGCAGCCGCCGTAAGGGCGGGGCCTACAATGAGCAGTTCTTC
cdr3_aa: CASSRRKGGAYNEQFF

j_call: TRBJ2-1
v_call: TRBV12-5
clone_size: .
d_call: TRBD1
cdr3_nt: TGTGCTAGTGGCCAACCCCGTGACAGGGGGCACAATGAGCAGTTCTTC
cdr3_aa: CASGQPRDRGHNEQFF

j_call: TRBJ2-7
v_call: TRBV13
clone_size: .
d_call: .
cdr3_nt: TGTGCCAGCAGCGAGGGGCCTTGGGGGGCCTACGAGCAGTACTTC
cdr3_aa: CASSEGPWGAYEQYF

j_call: TRBJ2-5
v_call: TRBV28
clone_size: .
d_call: .
cdr3_nt: TGTGCCAGCAGCTGGGCCGGCAGGGGAAAGACCCAGTACTTC
cdr3_aa: CASSWAGRGKTQYF

j_call: TRBJ1-5
v_call: TRBV28
clone_size: .
d_call: .
cdr3_nt: TGTGCCAGCAGTCTTTCAGGGGCTCGGCCCCAGCATTTT
cdr3_aa: CASSLSGARPQHF

j_call: TRBJ2-1
v_call: TRBV7-2
clone_size: .
d_call: TRBD2
cdr3_nt: TGTGCCAGCAGTTTATCGGGGGGGCCCCACAATGAGCAGTTCTTC
cdr3_aa: CASSLSGGPHNEQFF

j_call: TRBJ1-1
v_call: TRBV6-6
clone_size: .
d_call: TRBD1
cdr3_nt: TGTGCCAGCAGTTTTACAGGGGGGATAACTGAAGCTTTCTTT
cdr3_aa: CASSFTGGITEAFF

j_call: TRBJ2-1
v_call: TRBV7-3
clone_size: .
d_call: .
cdr3_nt: TGTGCCAGCAGCTTAATTTCCGGGCAGAGCCCAGGGGATGAGCAGTTCTTC
cdr3_aa: CASSLISGQSPGDEQFF

j_call: TRBJ2-5
v_call: TRBV7-2
clone_size: once
d_call: .
cdr3_nt: TGTGCCAGCAGCTTAAATGTCCGGAGCCACCAAGAGACCCAGTACTTC
cdr3_aa: CASSLNVRSHQETQYF

j_call: TRBJ2-2
v_call: TRBV5-1
clone_size: .
d_call: TRBD1
cdr3_nt: TGCGCCAGCAGCTCCCTCGGACAGGGGGCCGGGGAGCTGTTTTTT
cdr3_aa: CASSSLGQGAGELFF

j_call: TRBJ1-2
v_call: TRBV5-6
clone_size: few
d_call: TRBD1
cdr3_nt: TGTGCCAGCAGCTGGACAGGGGACGTCTATGGCTACACCTTC
cdr3_aa: CASSWTGDVYGYTF

j_call: TRBJ1-5
v_call: TRBV4-1
clone_size: .
d_call: .
cdr3_nt: TGCGCCAGCAGCCAAGATCGCACATACAATCAGCCCCAGCATTTT
cdr3_aa: CASSQDRTYNQPQHF

j_call: TRBJ1-2
v_call: TRBV12-3/TRBV12-4
clone_size: .
d_call: TRBD1
cdr3_nt: TGTGCCAGCAGTTCAGGGGGCGCGGAAGGCTACACCTTC
cdr3_aa: CASSSGGAEGYTF

j_call: TRBJ1-4
v_call: TRBV29-1
clone_size: .
d_call: .
cdr3_nt: TGCAGCGTCCGGACCCGGGACTCCCGCGACATTAATGAAAAACTGTTTTTT
cdr3_aa: CSVRTRDSRDINEKLFF

j_call: TRBJ2-7
v_call: TRBV28
clone_size: .
d_call: .
cdr3_nt: TGTGCCAGCAGTCCCTCGGTAGGGGCAATCTACGAGCAGTACTTC
cdr3_aa: CASSPSVGAIYEQYF

j_call: TRBJ2-3
v_call: TRBV25-1
clone_size: once
d_call: TRBD2
cdr3_nt: TGTGCCAGCAGTGAGGGCGGGGGGTCCACAGATACGCAGTATTTT
cdr3_aa: CASSEGGGSTDTQYF

j_call: TRBJ2-7
v_call: TRBV27
clone_size: .
d_call: TRBD1
cdr3_nt: TGTGCCAGCAGTCCATCAGGGACAGCCTACGAGCAGTACTTC
cdr3_aa: CASSPSGTAYEQYF

j_call: TRBJ2-1
v_call: TRBV6-4
clone_size: .
d_call: TRBD2
cdr3_nt: TGTGCCAGCAGAGTACTAGCGGGTTACAATGAGCAGTTCTTC
cdr3_aa: CASRVLAGYNEQFF

j_call: TRBJ1-1
v_call: TRBV12-3/TRBV12-4
clone_size: .
d_call: .
cdr3_nt: TGTGCCAGCACCCGGGGAACTGAAGCTTTCTTT
cdr3_aa: CASTRGTEAFF

j_call: TRBJ2-5
v_call: TRBV3-1/TRBV3-2
clone_size: .
d_call: TRBD1
cdr3_nt: TGTGCCAGCAGCCCCCGGGACAGGGGAGAGACCCAGTACTTC
cdr3_aa: CASSPRDRGETQYF

j_call: TRBJ1-2
v_call: TRBV30
clone_size: .
d_call: TRBD1
cdr3_nt: TGTGCCTGGAGGGCGACAGGGCCTAACTATGGCTACACCTTC
cdr3_aa: CAWRATGPNYGYTF

j_call: TRBJ1-1
v_call: TRBV7-2
clone_size: once
d_call: TRBD1
cdr3_nt: TGTGCCAGCAGCTTAGGTCCACAGGGGATTGGGAACATGAACACTGAAGCTTTCTTT
cdr3_aa: CASSLGPQGIGNMNTEAFF

j_call: TRBJ2-2
v_call: TRBV7-8
clone_size: .
d_call: TRBD2
cdr3_nt: TGTGCCAGCAGCAAACTAGCGGGTGCTAACACCGGGGAGCTGTTTTTT
cdr3_aa: CASSKLAGANTGELFF

j_call: TRBJ1-1
v_call: TRBV28
clone_size: .
d_call: TRBD1
cdr3_nt: TGTGCCAGCAGTACAGGGGGCGAGGCGGGCACTGAAGCTTTCTTT
cdr3_aa: CASSTGGEAGTEAFF

j_call: TRBJ1-5
v_call: TRBV7-8
clone_size: .
d_call: TRBD1
cdr3_nt: TGTGCCAGCAGCTCACAGGGGCGTAGCAATCAGCCCCAGCATTTT
cdr3_aa: CASSSQGRSNQPQHF

j_call: TRBJ1-2
v_call: TRBV7-2
clone_size: .
d_call: TRBD1
cdr3_nt: TGTGCCAGCAGCTTAAATGTCGCCAGGACAGGGGATGGCTACACCTTC
cdr3_aa: CASSLNVARTGDGYTF

j_call: TRBJ1-4
v_call: TRBV2
clone_size: .
d_call: TRBD1
cdr3_nt: TGTGCCAGCACGAAATATTCTTTGGGGACAGGGGAAGAAAAACTGTTTTTT
cdr3_aa: CASTKYSLGTGEEKLFF

j_call: TRBJ2-1
v_call: TRBV19
clone_size: .
d_call: TRBD2
cdr3_nt: TGTGCCAGTAGTATCCGACTAGCGGGGGCGGTCACCTACAATGAGCAGTTCTTC
cdr3_aa: CASSIRLAGAVTYNEQFF

j_call: TRBJ2-5
v_call: TRBV10-2
clone_size: .
d_call: .
cdr3_nt: TGCGCCAGCAGCTCGATGGGAGGAGAGACCCAGTACTTC
cdr3_aa: CASSSMGGETQYF

j_call: TRBJ2-5
v_call: TRBV30
clone_size: .
d_call: TRBD2
cdr3_nt: TGTGCCTGGAGGACTAGCGGAGTAGAGACCCAGTACTTC
cdr3_aa: CAWRTSGVETQYF

j_call: TRBJ2-3
v_call: TRBV2
clone_size: .
d_call: TRBD2
cdr3_nt: TGTGCCAGCAGTCCAAGTAGCGGGGGGCCCACAGATACGCAGTATTTT
cdr3_aa: CASSPSSGGPTDTQYF

j_call: TRBJ1-1
v_call: TRBV28
clone_size: .
d_call: TRBD1
cdr3_nt: TGTGCCAGCAGAATCCCGGGGACAGGGAGGACTGAAGCTTTCTTT
cdr3_aa: CASRIPGTGRTEAFF

j_call: TRBJ1-5
v_call: TRBV5-5
clone_size: once
d_call: TRBD1
cdr3_nt: TGTGCCAGCAGCCTAGGGGGCCCCGAGGCGGCCCAGCATTTT
cdr3_aa: CASSLGGPEAAQHF

j_call: TRBJ1-5
v_call: TRBV6-1
clone_size: .
d_call: .
cdr3_nt: TGTGCCAGCAGTGAAGTTACGGTCAATCAGCCCCAGCATTTT
cdr3_aa: CASSEVTVNQPQHF

j_call: TRBJ2-7
v_call: TRBV3-1/TRBV3-2
clone_size: .
d_call: .
cdr3_nt: TGTGCCAGCAGCTACCCGGCGGGCGAGCAGTACTTC
cdr3_aa: CASSYPAGEQYF

j_call: TRBJ2-2
v_call: TRBV6-5
clone_size: .
d_call: TRBD1
cdr3_nt: TGTGCCAGCAGTAGATCAGGGGGCGGCACCGGGGAGCTGTTTTTT
cdr3_aa: CASSRSGGGTGELFF

j_call: TRBJ1-1
v_call: TRBV6-2/TRBV6-3
clone_size: .
d_call: TRBD1
cdr3_nt: TGTGCCAGCAGTTACCCGGGCAGGGGGCTTTACACTGAAGCTTTCTTT
cdr3_aa: CASSYPGRGLYTEAFF

j_call: TRBJ2-7
v_call: TRBV6-4
clone_size: .
d_call: TRBD1
cdr3_nt: TGTGCCAGCACCCCGGACAGGGTACGCTACGAGCAGTACTTC
cdr3_aa: CASTPDRVRYEQYF

j_call: TRBJ2-3
v_call: TRBV6-1
clone_size: .
d_call: TRBD1
cdr3_nt: TGTGCCAGCAGTGAAATTGGGACAGGGGGCAGCACAGATACGCAGTATTTT
cdr3_aa: CASSEIGTGGSTDTQYF

j_call: TRBJ1-3
v_call: TRBV4-2
clone_size: .
d_call: TRBD1
cdr3_nt: TGTGCCAGCAGCCAAGCTACAGGGGATGGAAACACCATATATTTT
cdr3_aa: CASSQATGDGNTIYF

j_call: TRBJ1-2
v_call: TRBV5-6
clone_size: .
d_call: .
cdr3_nt: TGTGCCAGCAGCTTGGCGACACCAGCTAACTATGGCTACACCTTC
cdr3_aa: CASSLATPANYGYTF

j_call: TRBJ1-1
v_call: TRBV27
clone_size: .
d_call: TRBD1
cdr3_nt: TGTGCCAGCAGTCTACTATCGGGACAGGGAAGGAACACTGAAGCTTTCTTT
cdr3_aa: CASSLLSGQGRNTEAFF

j_call: TRBJ2-1
v_call: TRBV2
clone_size: .
d_call: TRBD1
cdr3_nt: TGTGCCAGCAGCGGTAAAGGGACAGGGGGCTCGAGGGAGCAGTTCTTC
cdr3_aa: CASSGKGTGGSREQFF

j_call: TRBJ1-2
v_call: TRBV5-1
clone_size: .
d_call: .
cdr3_nt: TGCGCCAGCAGCTTGGTGCAGGGAGGCGACTATGGCTACACCTTC
cdr3_aa: CASSLVQGGDYGYTF

j_call: TRBJ1-2
v_call: TRBV6-6
clone_size: .
d_call: .
cdr3_nt: TGTGCCAGCAGCTTACAGGGTGACTATGGCTACACCTTC
cdr3_aa: CASSLQGDYGYTF

j_call: TRBJ2-5
v_call: TRBV4-1
clone_size: .
d_call: TRBD1
cdr3_nt: TGCGCCAGCAGCCAAGATAGCCCCAGGGGGCAAGAGACCCAGTACTTC
cdr3_aa: CASSQDSPRGQETQYF

j_call: TRBJ2-7
v_call: TRBV11-2
clone_size: few
d_call: TRBD1
cdr3_nt: TGTGCCAGCAGCTTAGGGTGGGACAGGGGGAACGAGCAGTACTTC
cdr3_aa: CASSLGWDRGNEQYF

j_call: TRBJ1-4
v_call: TRBV2
clone_size: .
d_call: TRBD1
cdr3_nt: TGTGCCAGCAGTCACAGGGGGCGGCGTAATGAAAAACTGTTTTTT
cdr3_aa: CASSHRGRRNEKLFF

j_call: TRBJ2-7
v_call: TRBV18
clone_size: .
d_call: TRBD2
cdr3_nt: TGTGCCAGCTCCGGGACTATCCCCTACGAGCAGTACTTC
cdr3_aa: CASSGTIPYEQYF

j_call: TRBJ1-2
v_call: TRBV15
clone_size: .
d_call: .
cdr3_nt: TGTGCCACCAGCGCCAGGGACGGGGGGCGTAACTATGGCTACACCTTC
cdr3_aa: CATSARDGGRNYGYTF